This TCR beta chain was sequenced in a study of blood T cell repertoires in COVID-19 (dated by TCRdb to the early 2020s). Study-level background: Samples from collaborators originated in the United States, Italy and Spain and spanned both the acute and convalescent phases of COVID-19. The material from the prospective study consisted of cDNA or gDNA derived from T cells, B-cell-depleted T cells, or PBMCs. Deeply sampled blood TCRbeta repertoires from subjects exposed to, actively infected with, or recovered from COVID-19 were included in the dataset. The repertoires were released in a freely available public database intended as a resource for research on the immune response to SARS-CoV-2. Samples were obtained from the ongoing ImmuneRACE study (first 160 participants) and from some 1,200 subjects provided by 6 global collaborators. A de-identified subject ID, COVID-19 status, age in years and sex were almost always included in the sample metadata. Where available, HLA class I and class II types were obtained from metadata supplied by the sample provider rather than from assay-based typing. The investigation overall reported the following: Clinical and demographic metadata were provided uncurated, with the amount varying by source and participant.

The immunoSEQ Assay, a bias-controlled multiplex PCR, was used to amplify TCRbeta CDR3 regions from genomic DNA. In the authors' own workflow: The number of nucleated cells in each sample was estimated from the amplification of reference gene primers within the assay. Sequence reads were collapsed and filtered to measure the absolute abundance of every unique TCRbeta CDR3 rearrangement. For each sample, productive Simpson clonality was calculated by taking the square root of Simpson's diversity index across productive rearrangements. Sourced from immuneACCESS, this table was stored by TCRdb with only in-frame sequences that have V and J called. A share of the clones is absent; for the studies checked, an unresolved V gene accounts for under half, and the remainder has no known explanation. The V and J calls and clone size were taken over from that table, and D and trimming were inferred from the DNA. In all, the sample holds fewer than 110,000 clones, and over 80% of those were seen once. Of the sample, roughly 5.6% falls within the top ten clones.

The germline V gene yields KGHSH for CDR1 and LQKENI for CDR2. The V and J ends are trimmed by 3 bases and 5 bases, leaving 13 bases between them. The CDR3 covers 14 residues, taking in both the cysteine and the phenylalanine. The kept DNA is CDR3 alone, 42 bases in frame from the first base. To note about this clone: The antigen it recognizes is unknown. There are no base qualities to consult, and no much larger clone falls within one base.

Collaborating institutions collected whole blood in K2EDTA tubes following their own protocols. For TCRbeta analysis, collaborators shipped samples as frozen whole blood, isolated PBMCs, or DNA extracted from either of those sample types. The chain is assembled from TRBV18 and TRBJ1-2; no D gene can be assigned with confidence. The sample comprised peripheral blood. The TCR comes from a man between 45 and 60 years old with active COVID-19. The CDR3 loop reads CASSPPEPYYGYTF. The nucleotide sequence reads as follows: TGTGCCAGCTCACCTCCGGAGCCTTATTATGGCTACACCTTC.